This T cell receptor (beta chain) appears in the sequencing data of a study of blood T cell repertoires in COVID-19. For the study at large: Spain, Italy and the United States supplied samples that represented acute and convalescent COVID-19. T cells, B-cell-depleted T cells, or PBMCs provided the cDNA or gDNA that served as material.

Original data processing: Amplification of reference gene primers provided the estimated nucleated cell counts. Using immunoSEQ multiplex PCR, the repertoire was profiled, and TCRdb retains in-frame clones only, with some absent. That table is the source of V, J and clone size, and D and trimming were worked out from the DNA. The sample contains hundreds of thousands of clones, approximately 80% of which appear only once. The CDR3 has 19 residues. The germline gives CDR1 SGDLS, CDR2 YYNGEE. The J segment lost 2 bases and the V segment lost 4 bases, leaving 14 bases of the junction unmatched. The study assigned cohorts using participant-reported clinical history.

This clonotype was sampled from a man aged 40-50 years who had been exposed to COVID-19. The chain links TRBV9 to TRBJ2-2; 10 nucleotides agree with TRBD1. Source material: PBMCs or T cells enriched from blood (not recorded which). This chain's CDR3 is CASSRRDRGQSRNTGELFF. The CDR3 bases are TGTGCCAGCAGCAGACGGGACAGGGGACAATCCAGAAACACCGGGGAGCTGTTTTTT.